A selection of T cell receptor beta chains follows, all from one sample in a study of T cell repertoires in cytomegalovirus infection. These receptors lack a known antigen. TCRdb analysed the reads with MiXCR anew, one entry per CDR3 protein. This repertoire shows fewer than 850,000 distinct CDR3 sequences, just under 30% found once; its top ten account for over 10%. This specimen was cultured CD8+ T cells from PBMCs, taken from culture after CMV antigen stimulation. The receptors here all came from a human donor in good health (CMV status not recorded). Some clones in this sample may be carry-over from other donors' samples. Both conserved end residues are part of each CDR3. The order of the fields is D gene, clone size, J gene, V gene, CDR3 DNA, CDR3 protein. D genes are given only for firm matches. The size entry is marked missing in some rows and otherwise reads once, few, many or a size class.

. many TRBJ1-2 TRBV7-9 TGTGCCAGCAGCTCTCCTACCGGGAACTATGGCTACACCTTC CASSSPTGNYGYTF
TRBD1 . TRBJ1-2 TRBV19 TGTGCCAGTAGTACCGGACAGGGGGCCGTCTATGGCTACACCTTC CASSTGQGAVYGYTF
TRBD1 few TRBJ1-2 TRBV10-3 TGTGCCATCAGTAACCGGGACAGGGGGCATCCTAACTATGGCTACACCTTC CAISNRDRGHPNYGYTF
. . TRBJ1-2 TRBV7-9 TGTGCCAGCAGCTTAGTGGGAGGGCCAAGTGGCTATGGCTACACCTTC CASSLVGGPSGYGYTF
. few TRBJ1-1 TRBV7-9 TGTGCCAGCAGCTTAGAAATTTTCATGAACACTGAAGCTTTCTTT CASSLEIFMNTEAFF
. . TRBJ2-7 TRBV5-8 TGTGCCACCTCTCAGGCCTACGAGCAGTACTTC CATSQAYEQYF
. . TRBJ1-5 TRBV5-1 TGCGCCAGCAGCTTGAATAGGGGTAAGCCCCAGCATTTT CASSLNRGKPQHF
. many TRBJ1-5 TRBV7-8 TGTGCCAGCAGCATAAGGGGAAGTTACACCCGGAGCAATCAGCCCCAGCATTTT CASSIRGSYTRSNQPQHF
. . TRBJ1-1 TRBV19 TGTGCCAGTACTACAGGGAAAACTGAAGCTTTCTTT CASTTGKTEAFF
TRBD2 . TRBJ2-3 TRBV10-3 TGTGCCATCAGTGGGGCGGGGACTAGCGCAACAGATACGCAGTATTTT CAISGAGTSATDTQYF
. . TRBJ2-5 TRBV7-9 TGTGCCAGCAGCCGCCGGGACACAATCGAGACCCAGTACTTC CASSRRDTIETQYF
TRBD2 medium-sized TRBJ2-1 TRBV7-6 TGTGCCAGCAGCGGGGGAGGGGGACTAGCTTTGTATGAGCAGTTCTTC CASSGGGGLALYEQFF
TRBD1 . TRBJ2-2 TRBV4-1 TGCGCCAGCAGCCGACGACAGGGGAACACCGGGGAGCTGTTTTTT CASSRRQGNTGELFF
TRBD1 few TRBJ2-7 TRBV11-1 TGTGCCAGCAGCCCCGGGACAGCAATCTACGAGCAGTACTTC CASSPGTAIYEQYF
. . TRBJ2-2 TRBV7-2 TGTGCCAGCAGCTTTTGGGCAGGGGCCGGGGAGCTGTTTTTT CASSFWAGAGELFF
. . TRBJ2-5 TRBV6-5 TGTGCCAGCAGTTCCTCAGGGAGCGGGGAGACCCAGTACTTC CASSSSGSGETQYF
TRBD1 few TRBJ1-1 TRBV6-5 TGTGCCAGCAGCCGAGGGACAGGGGGATACACTGAAGCTCTCTTT CASSRGTGGYTEALF
. once TRBJ2-3 TRBV7-9 TGTGCCAGCAGCCTCAACCGGGACATCCGCACAGATACGCAGTATTTT CASSLNRDIRTDTQYF
. few TRBJ2-6 TRBV7-9 TGTGCCAGCAGCTTTCCGAAGGGTCAGACGGCTGGGGCCAACGTCCTGACTTTC CASSFPKGQTAGANVLTF
TRBD2 many TRBJ2-5 TRBV12-3/TRBV12-4 TGTGCCAGCAGTTTAGGGCGGGGGGTCCAAGAGACCCAGTACTTC CASSLGRGVQETQYF
. . TRBJ1-5 TRBV19 TGTGCCAGTAGTCCCTCGGGAAGTCAGCCCCAGCATTTT CASSPSGSQPQHF
. many TRBJ2-3 TRBV7-2 TGTGCCAGCAGCTTAGTCGGCGGAGGGACAGATACGCAGTATTTT CASSLVGGGTDTQYF
. . TRBJ2-2 TRBV10-3 TGTGCCATCAGTGATCCCGGGGAGCTGTTTTTT CAISDPGELFF
TRBD1 few TRBJ2-7 TRBV19 TGTGCCAGTAGTCCAATGGGACAGGGGCTATCCTACGAGCAGTACTTC CASSPMGQGLSYEQYF
. few TRBJ1-5 TRBV27 TGTGCCAGCAGTCCGGCGCTTGTAAATCAGCCCCAGCATTTT CASSPALVNQPQHF
TRBD1 few TRBJ2-5 TRBV4-1 TGCGCCAGCAGCCAGTTACAGGGGGCACAAGAGACCCAGTACTTC CASSQLQGAQETQYF
. few TRBJ1-1 TRBV15 TGTGCCACCAGCCCTTGGGATTCTTCGGGGAACACTGAAGCTTTCTTT CATSPWDSSGNTEAFF
TRBD1 . TRBJ2-5 TRBV10-3 TGTGCCATCAGTTGGACAGGGGAAGAGACCCAGTACTTC CAISWTGEETQYF
. . TRBJ2-7 TRBV11-2 TGTGCCAGCAGCTTGCAGGGGGGATACGAGCAGTACTTC CASSLQGGYEQYF
. . TRBJ1-1 TRBV27 TGTGCCAGCAGTTTATACAGGTCGAACACTGAAGCTTTCTTT CASSLYRSNTEAFF
TRBD2 . TRBJ2-7 TRBV5-1 TGCGCCAGCAGCTTCGAGACTAGCGGTACCTACGAGCAGTACTTC CASSFETSGTYEQYF
TRBD2 once TRBJ2-1 TRBV27 TGTGCCAGCGTCCAGCGGGGCTACAATGAGCAGTTCTTC CASVQRGYNEQFF
TRBD1 few TRBJ2-1 TRBV10-2 TGCGCCAGCAGAGACAGGGGGCAGCATGAGCAGTTCTTC CASRDRGQHEQFF
TRBD2 . TRBJ2-1 TRBV7-9 TGTGCCAGCCGCGGGGGACCTGAGCAGTTCTTC CASRGGPEQFF
TRBD2 . TRBJ2-1 TRBV6-2/TRBV6-3 TGTGCCAGCAGTTACCCTAGCGGGTCCTACAATGAGCAGTTCTTC CASSYPSGSYNEQFF
TRBD2 few TRBJ2-1 TRBV2 TGTGCCAGCCTACCGGCTAGCGGGGGATACAATGAGCAGTTCTTC CASLPASGGYNEQFF
TRBD1 few TRBJ2-7 TRBV7-9 TGTGCCAGCAGAGGGACAGCAACCTACGAGCAGTACTTC CASRGTATYEQYF
. . TRBJ2-5 TRBV4-1 TGCGCCAGCAGCTTTTTTACTGGGGCAGGGGAGACCCAGTACTTC CASSFFTGAGETQYF
. many TRBJ1-2 TRBV12-3/TRBV12-4 TGTGCCAGCAGTTTAGTTTACGGATCTAACTATGGCTACACCTTC CASSLVYGSNYGYTF
. . TRBJ2-1 TRBV7-7 TGTGCTAGCAGCTTAGGGGCCTACCCCCACAATGAGCAGTTCTTC CASSLGAYPHNEQFF
. many TRBJ1-5 TRBV7-9 TGTGCCAGCAGCTTAGGAATCCAGCCCCAGCATTTT CASSLGIQPQHF
. few TRBJ1-2 TRBV12-3/TRBV12-4 TGTGCCAGCAGTTTAAGCCAGAACTATGGCTACACCTTC CASSLSQNYGYTF
. . TRBJ2-1 TRBV6-2/TRBV6-3 TGTGGGACAGTTTCCTACAATGAGCAGTTCTTC CGTVSYNEQFF
TRBD1 few TRBJ1-2 TRBV2 TGTGCCAGCAGTGACCCCCGACAGGGGCACTATGGCTACACCTTC CASSDPRQGHYGYTF
. . TRBJ2-7 TRBV20-1 TGCAGTGCTAGAGATCTCGACCGCCGCTCCTACGAGCAGTACTTC CSARDLDRRSYEQYF
. . TRBJ2-1 TRBV7-6 TGTGCCAGCAGCTTAGAAACAGGGAGGTACAATGAGCAGTTCTTC CASSLETGRYNEQFF
. many TRBJ2-7 TRBV7-9 TGTGCCAGCAGCATTGGGACTTACGAGCAGTACTTC CASSIGTYEQYF
TRBD1 many TRBJ2-2 TRBV7-6 TGTGCCAGCAGCTTAAGGGGGCCGGGCACCGGGGAGCTGTTTTTT CASSLRGPGTGELFF
. few TRBJ1-2 TRBV7-6 TGTGCCAGCAGCCCTAGAGGGCAGGGGTTGGGGAACTATGGCTACACCTTC CASSPRGQGLGNYGYTF
. once TRBJ2-7 TRBV24-1 TGTGCCACCAGTGAGGGGATTGAGCAGTACTTC CATSEGIEQYF
TRBD1 . TRBJ1-2 TRBV20-1 TGCAGTGCTAGAGATTCGGGACAGGGGTTTTATGACTATGGCTACACCTTC CSARDSGQGFYDYGYTF
. few TRBJ1-1 TRBV10-3 TGTGCCATCAGTGAAACGGGACACTCGGGCACTGAAGCTTTCTTT CAISETGHSGTEAFF
. many TRBJ2-3 TRBV7-8 TGTGCCAGCAGCTTATCGGTTCAGGATACGCAGTATTTT CASSLSVQDTQYF
. . TRBJ1-2 TRBV3-1 TGTGCCAGCAGCCAAGAGGAAACGGACGGAACGTTTGAAAACTATGGCTACACCTTC CASSQEETDGTFENYGYTF
. few TRBJ1-2 TRBV27 TGTGCCAGCAGTTTAGACCCCCAGGGGCGTCGTACGGGCTACACCTTC CASSLDPQGRRTGYTF
. . TRBJ1-5 TRBV2 TGTGCCAGCAGGGACCCCGGGGCTATTAATCAGCCCCAGCATTTT CASRDPGAINQPQHF
. . TRBJ2-3 TRBV12-3/TRBV12-4 TGTGCCAGCAGTTTAGGTGGCAGAGATCGGTATTTT CASSLGGRDRYF
. few TRBJ2-7 TRBV7-9 TGTGCCAGCAGGCACGGGGCGGCGGACGAGCAGTACTTC CASRHGAADEQYF
. few TRBJ2-1 TRBV14 TGTGCCAGCAGCCTGAGTAACCCCCACTCCTACAATGAGCAGTTCTTC CASSLSNPHSYNEQFF